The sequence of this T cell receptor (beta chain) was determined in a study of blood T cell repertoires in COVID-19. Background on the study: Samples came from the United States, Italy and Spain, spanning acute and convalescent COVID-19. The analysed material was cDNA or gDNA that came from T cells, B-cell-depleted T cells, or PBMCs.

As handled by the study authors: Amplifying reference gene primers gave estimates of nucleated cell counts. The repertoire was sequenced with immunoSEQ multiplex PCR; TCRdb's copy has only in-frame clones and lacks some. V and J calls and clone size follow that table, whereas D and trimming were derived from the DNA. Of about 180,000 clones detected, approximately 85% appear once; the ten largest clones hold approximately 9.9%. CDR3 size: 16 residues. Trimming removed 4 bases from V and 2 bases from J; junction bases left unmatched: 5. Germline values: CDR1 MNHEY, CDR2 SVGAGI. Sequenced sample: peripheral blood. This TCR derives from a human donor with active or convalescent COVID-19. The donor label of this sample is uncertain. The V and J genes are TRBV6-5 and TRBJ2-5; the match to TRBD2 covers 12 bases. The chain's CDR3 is CASSLVLAGGQETQYF. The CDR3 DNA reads TGTGCCAGCAGTTTAGTGCTAGCGGGAGGGCAAGAGACCCAGTACTTC.